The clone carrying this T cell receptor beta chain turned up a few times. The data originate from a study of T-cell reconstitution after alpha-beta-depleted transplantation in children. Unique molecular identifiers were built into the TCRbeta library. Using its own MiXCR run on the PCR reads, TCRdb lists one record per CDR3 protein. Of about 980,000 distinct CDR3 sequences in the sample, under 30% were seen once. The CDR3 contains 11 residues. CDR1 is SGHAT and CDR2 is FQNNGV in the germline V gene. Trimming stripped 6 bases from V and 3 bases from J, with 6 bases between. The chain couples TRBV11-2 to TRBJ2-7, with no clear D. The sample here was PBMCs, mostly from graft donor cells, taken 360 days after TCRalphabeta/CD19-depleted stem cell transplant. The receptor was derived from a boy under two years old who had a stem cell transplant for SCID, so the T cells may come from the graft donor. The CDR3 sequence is CASSRLYEQYF. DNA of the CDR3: TGTGCCAGCAGTCGCCTCTACGAGCAGTACTTC.